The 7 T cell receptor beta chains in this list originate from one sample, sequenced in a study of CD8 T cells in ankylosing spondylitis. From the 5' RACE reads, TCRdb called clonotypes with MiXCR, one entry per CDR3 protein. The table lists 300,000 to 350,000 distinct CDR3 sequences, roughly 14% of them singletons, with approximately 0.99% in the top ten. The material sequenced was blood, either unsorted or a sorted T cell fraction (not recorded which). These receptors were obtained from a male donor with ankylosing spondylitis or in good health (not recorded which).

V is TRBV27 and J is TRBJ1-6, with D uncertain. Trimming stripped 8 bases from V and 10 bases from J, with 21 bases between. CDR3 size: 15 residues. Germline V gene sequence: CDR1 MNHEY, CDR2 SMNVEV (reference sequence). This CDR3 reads CASSTWTAEFSPLHF. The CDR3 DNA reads TGTGCCAGCTCCACCTGGACGGCGGAATTCTCACCCCTCCACTTT.

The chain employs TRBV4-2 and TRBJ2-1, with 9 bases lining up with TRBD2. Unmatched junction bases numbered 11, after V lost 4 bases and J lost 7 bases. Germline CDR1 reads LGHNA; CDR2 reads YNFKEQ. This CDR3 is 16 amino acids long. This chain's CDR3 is CASSPSELAGRNEQFF. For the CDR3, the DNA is TGTGCCAGCAGCCCGTCCGAGCTAGCGGGGAGAAATGAGCAGTTCTTC.

In DNA form, the CDR3 reads TGTGCCAGCAGCCCCCGTGGGGAGCCCTACCAAGAGACCCAGTACTTC. This codes for CASSPRGEPYQETQYF. V usage is TRBV7-8 and J usage is TRBJ2-5; TRBD2 might be the D (5 bases). Deletions cut 5 bases from V and 0 bases from J, with 16 bases between. CDR3 length equals 16 residues. Per germline, CDR1 SGHVS and CDR2 FQNEAQ.

DNA of the CDR3: TGCGCCAGCAGCCGGGGGATGAACACTGAAGCTTTCTTT. Amino acid sequence: CASSRGMNTEAFF. The chain carries TRBV4-1 and TRBJ1-1; possible D gene TRBD1, 5 bases. The CDR3 spans 13 residues. The V and J ends lost 4 bases and 0 bases respectively, with 6 bases between them. CDR1 and CDR2 (germline): MGHRA, YSYEKL.

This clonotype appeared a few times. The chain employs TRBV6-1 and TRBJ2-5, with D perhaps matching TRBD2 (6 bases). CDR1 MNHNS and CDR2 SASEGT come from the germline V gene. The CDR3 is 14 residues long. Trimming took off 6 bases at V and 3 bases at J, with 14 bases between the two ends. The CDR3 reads CASSQRRGKETQYF. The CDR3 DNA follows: TGTGCCAGCAGCCAAAGGCGGGGTAAAGAGACCCAGTACTTC.

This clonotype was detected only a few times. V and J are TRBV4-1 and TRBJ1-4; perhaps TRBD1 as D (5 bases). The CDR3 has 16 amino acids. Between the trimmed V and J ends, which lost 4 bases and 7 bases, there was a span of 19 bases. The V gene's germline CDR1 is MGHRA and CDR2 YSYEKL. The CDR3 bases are TGCGCCAGCAGCCTCGGGGCAGGCGTCGGTAGTGAAAAACTGTTTTTT. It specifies CASSLGAGVGSEKLFF.

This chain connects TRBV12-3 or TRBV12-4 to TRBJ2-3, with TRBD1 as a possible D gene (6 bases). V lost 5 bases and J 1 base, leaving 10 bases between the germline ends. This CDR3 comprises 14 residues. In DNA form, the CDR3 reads TGTGCCAGCAGTCAAGGACAGCGCACAGATACGCAGTATTTT. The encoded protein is CASSQGQRTDTQYF.